This TCR beta chain was captured in a study of cytotoxic CD8 clonotypes in ibrutinib-treated CLL. Findings of the study overall: Treatment saw public clonotypes, which were uncommon, either contract or stay stable.

TCRdb's copy holds only in-frame clones and misses some; the assay was immunoSEQ multiplex PCR. The top ten clones hold approximately 6.2% of a sample with fewer than 90,000 clones, 68% of them seen once. V was shortened by 5 bases and J by 2 bases, with 16 bases between the two germline ends. The germline CDR1 and CDR2 sequences are SGHVS and FNYEAQ. This CDR3 contains 15 residues. The sample holds a few counts of this clone. The target antigen is unknown. This receptor was obtained from a human donor with chronic lymphocytic leukemia. Sample: PBMCs, taken after 12 months of ibrutinib treatment. The gene calls are TRBV7-6 and TRBJ2-7; possible D gene TRBD2, 6 bases. Here the CDR3 reads CASSREFGAAYEQYF. The CDR3 DNA reads as TGTGCCAGCAGCCGGGAGTTCGGGGCGGCCTACGAGCAGTACTTC.